This entry features one TCR beta chain sequence. The sample belongs to a study of blood T cell repertoires in COVID-19. Study information: Sources were T cells, B-cell-depleted T cells, or PBMCs; the material itself was cDNA or gDNA.

Data came from immunoSEQ multiplex PCR; TCRdb stores just in-frame clones and leaves some out. Of 150,000 to 200,000 clones detected, roughly 80% appear once; the ten largest clones hold 17%. CDR1 SNHLY and CDR2 FYNNEI come from the germline V gene. The CDR3 is made up of 14 amino acids. Trimming took 8 bases from V and 7 from J; bases not matched to a gene: 8. The J gene is TRBJ1-6, the V gene TRBV2; 7 bases are a match to TRBD1. The sequence was obtained from a woman between 45 and 60 years old who had recovered from COVID-19. Sequencing was carried out using PBMCs or T cells enriched from blood (not recorded which). This CDR3 is CASGYRGSNSPLHF. The CDR3 DNA reads as TGTGCCAGCGGTTACAGGGGTTCAAATTCACCCCTCCACTTT. The variable domain in full, completed from reference TRBV2 and TRBJ1-6, reads EPEVTQTPSHQVTQMGQEVILRCVPISNHLYFYWYRQILGQKVEFLVSFYNNEISEKSEIFDDQFSVERPDGSNFTLKIRSTKLEDSAMYFCASGYRGSNSPLHFGNGTRLTVT.